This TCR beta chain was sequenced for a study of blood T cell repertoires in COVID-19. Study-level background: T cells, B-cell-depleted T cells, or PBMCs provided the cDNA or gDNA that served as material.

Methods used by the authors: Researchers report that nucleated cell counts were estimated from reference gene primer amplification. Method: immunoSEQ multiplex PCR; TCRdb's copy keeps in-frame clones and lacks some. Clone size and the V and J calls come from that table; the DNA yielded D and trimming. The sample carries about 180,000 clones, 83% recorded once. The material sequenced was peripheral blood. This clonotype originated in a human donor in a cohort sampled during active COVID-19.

The CDR3 reads CASSPPAYEQYF. CDR3 in DNA: TGTGCCAGCAGTCCGCCAGCCTACGAGCAGTACTTC. The chain carries TRBV7-9 and TRBJ2-7; D is undetermined. The CDR3 runs 12 residues. From germline, CDR1 is SEHNR and CDR2 FQNEAQ (reference sequence). V was cut by 6 bases and J by 2 bases, with 8 bases left in between. Full variable domain (rest looked up from reference TRBV7-9 and TRBJ2-7): DTGVSQNPRHKITKRGQNVTFRCDPISEHNRLYWYRQTLGQGPEFLTYFQNEAQLEKSRLLSDRFSAERPKGSFSTLEIQRTEQGDSAMYLCASSPPAYEQYFGPGTRLTVT.